A single sample gave rise to the 25 T cell receptor beta chains below, sequenced in a study of T cells in narcolepsy. The data were produced by immunoSEQ multiplex PCR, yet TCRdb's version contains in-frame clones alone and is incomplete. The table shows 37,000 or so clones, with roughly 84% occurring only once. The sequencing sample was made of CD45RA- memory CD4+ T cells from PBMCs. Every receptor here comes from a human donor with narcolepsy.

This clone turned up a few times. The V gene is TRBV4-3, the J gene TRBJ1-5, with D hard to call. The V end lost 4 bases, the J end lost 2 bases, and 9 bases lay between the germline ends. CDR3 length: 14 amino acids. CDR1 and CDR2 from the germline V gene are LGHNA and YSLEER. CDR3 region: CASSLTRGNQPQHF. The CDR3 coding sequence is TGCGCCAGCAGCCTAACCCGGGGCAATCAGCCCCAGCATTTT.

The V gene is TRBV15, the J gene TRBJ2-3; 11 bases are shared with TRBD1. J lost 2 bases, V lost 3 bases, and 4 bases had no gene match. Germline V gene sequence: CDR1 LNHNV, CDR2 YYDKDF (reference sequence). This CDR3 is 16 amino acids long. DNA of the CDR3: TGTGCCACCAGCAGCGGGGACAGGGGGTCCACAGATACGCAGTATTTT. It translates to CATSSGDRGSTDTQYF.

This chain connects TRBV5-6 to TRBJ2-4; perhaps D is TRBD1 or TRBD2 (5 bases each). V gave up 2 bases and J gave up 9 bases, with 15 bases separating them. CDR1 is SGHDT, CDR2 YYEEEE, per germline. The CDR3 runs 14 residues. The CDR3 region has the DNA TGTGCCAGCAGCTTCGGGGCCCAGCCCAGCATTCAGTACTTC. This translates into CASSFGAQPSIQYF.

Of note for this clone: This sample includes further DNA sequences coding for the same CDR3. The gene calls are TRBV19 and TRBJ1-5; tentatively, D is TRBD1 (6 bases). This CDR3 region has 16 residues. Germline loops: CDR1 LNHDA, CDR2 SQIVND (reference sequence). Trimming pared 3 bases from V and 4 bases from J, leaving 16 bases between. Here the CDR3 reads CASSIWSGVGNQPQHF. In DNA form, the CDR3 reads TGTGCCAGTAGTATTTGGTCAGGGGTAGGTAATCAGCCCCAGCATTTT.

This sequence joins TRBV29-1 and TRBJ2-1; 13 bases are a match to TRBD2. Germline values: CDR1 SQVTM, CDR2 ANQGSEA. The CDR3 is 15 residues long. V was clipped by 6 bases and J by 7 bases; unmatched bases: 9. The CDR3: CSVERPGLAGNEQFF. The DNA for the CDR3 is TGCAGCGTCGAAAGACCGGGACTAGCGGGGAATGAGCAGTTCTTC.

The chain has TRBV11-3 and TRBJ2-7, with TRBD1 identical over 7 bases. Per the germline V gene, CDR1 is SGHNT and CDR2 is YENEEA. This CDR3 comprises 14 residues. The trim removed 5 bases at V and 3 bases at J, leaving 7 bases unmatched. CDR3 protein: CASSPRDSYYEQYF. The CDR3 DNA sequence: TGTGCCAGCAGCCCCCGGGACAGTTACTACGAGCAGTACTTC.

The genes are TRBV2 and TRBJ1-2, with D possibly TRBD1 on 6 matching bases. CDR1 SNHLY and CDR2 FYNNEI come from the germline V gene. V was cut by 6 bases and J by 6 bases, with 17 bases left in between. The length of the CDR3 is 14 residues. In nucleotides, the CDR3 is TGTGCCAGCAGGAGGGGGGACAACCCTCATGGCTACACCTTC. This gives the protein CASRRGDNPHGYTF.

CDR3 DNA sequence: TGCGCCAGCAGCCCTGAGCGGGGGGGCTCGGAGACCCAGTACTTC. Encoded protein: CASSPERGGSETQYF. This rearrangement joins TRBV5-1 to TRBJ2-5; 10 bases map to TRBD2. Germline lookup yields CDR1 SGHRS and CDR2 YFSETQ. J lost 5 bases, V lost 4 bases, and 8 bases had no gene match. This CDR3 is built from 15 residues.

This chain uses TRBV11-3 with TRBJ1-6, with 7 bases matching TRBD1. Germline-derived CDR1 and CDR2 are SGHNT and YENEEA. CDR3 length equals 15 residues. The ends lost 1 base at V and 10 bases at J; junction bases unmatched: 7. Here the CDR3 reads CASSLGGDSRSPLHF. The CDR3, as DNA: TGTGCCAGCAGCTTAGGCGGGGACAGCCGGTCACCCCTCCACTTT.

The CDR3, as DNA: TGTGCCAGCACCTATAAAGGGCAGACTGAAAAACTGTTTTTT. This translates into CASTYKGQTEKLFF. This chain joins TRBV5-4 and TRBJ1-4; D is unresolved. V gave up 6 bases and J gave up 7 bases, with 16 bases separating them. Germline CDR1 is SGHNT and CDR2 is YYREEE (reference sequence). The length of the CDR3 is 14 residues.

This chain uses TRBV10-1 with TRBJ2-7, with a tentative D call TRBD1 (6 bases). The CDR3 has 13 residues. In germline, CDR1 is WNHNN, CDR2 SYGVQD (reference sequence). Trimming pared 2 bases from V and 5 bases from J, leaving 10 bases between. As DNA, the CDR3 is TGCGCCAGCAGTGAGGCAGGGGTACACGAGCAGTACTTC. Translation gives CASSEAGVHEQYF.

The J gene is TRBJ2-1, the V gene TRBV5-6; 11 bases fit TRBD2. V shed 3 bases, J shed 9 bases, and the junction held 8 bases outside the gene matches. The CDR3 is 15 residues long. CDR1 is SGHDT and CDR2 is YYEEEE in the germline V gene. The CDR3 coding sequence is TGTGCCAGCAGCTGGGGGACTAGCGGAATGAGTGAGCAGTTCTTC. Amino acid sequence: CASSWGTSGMSEQFF.

The chain employs TRBV4-2 and TRBJ2-7; D is perhaps TRBD1 or TRBD2 (5 bases each). From germline, CDR1 is LGHNA and CDR2 YNFKEQ. The ends were cut back, 5 bases at V and 0 bases at J, with 14 bases in the middle. The CDR3 extends over 15 amino acids. The CDR3 spells CASSVTVGDSYEQYF. The CDR3 nucleotides are TGTGCCAGCAGCGTTACAGTGGGGGACTCCTACGAGCAGTACTTC.

This clone has only one observation. The chain is built from TRBV7-6 and TRBJ1-4; the D is unclear. Germline V gene sequence: CDR1 SGHVS, CDR2 FNYEAQ. This CDR3 is built from 16 residues. V was clipped by 5 bases and J by 8 bases, with 21 bases between them. This chain's CDR3 is CASSPRVSPVGEKLFF. The CDR3, as DNA: TGTGCCAGCAGCCCAAGGGTCTCCCCGGTAGGGGAAAAACTGTTTTTT.

This chain connects TRBV30 to TRBJ1-4; 9 bases are shared with TRBD1. The CDR3 is made up of 14 amino acids. With V trimmed by 3 bases and J by 8 bases, 7 bases remained unmatched. Per the germline V gene, CDR1 is GTSNPN and CDR2 is SVGIG (reference sequence). CDR3 sequence (DNA): TGTGCCTGGAGCTCAACAGGGGGCCGAGAAAAACTGTTTTTT. Translating gives CAWSSTGGREKLFF. Complete variable domain (other parts from reference TRBV30 and TRBJ1-4): SQTIHQWPATLVQPVGSPLSLECTVEGTSNPNLYWYRQAAGRGLQLLFYSVGIGQISSEVPQNLSASRPQDRQFILSSKKLLLSDSGFYLCAWSSTGGREKLFFGSGTQLSVL.

The chain joins TRBV11-2 to TRBJ1-1; D may be TRBD1 (5 bases). The V end was cut by 1 base, the J end by 10 bases, with 10 bases between. This CDR3 contains 12 residues. Germline lookup yields CDR1 SGHAT and CDR2 FQNNGV. The CDR3 is CASSLGQGRAFF. CDR3 sequence (DNA): TGTGCCAGCAGCTTAGGTCAGGGTCGAGCTTTCTTT. Variable domain in full (rest from reference TRBV11-2 and TRBJ1-1): EAGVAQSPRYKIIEKRQSVAFWCNPISGHATLYWYQQILGQGPKLLIQFQNNGVVDDSQLPKDRFSAERLKGVDSTLKIQPAKLEDSAVYLCASSLGQGRAFFGQGTRLTVV.

The rearrangement joins TRBV30 to TRBJ1-2; no clear D gene. Germline values: CDR1 GTSNPN, CDR2 SVGIG (reference sequence). The V and J ends lost 0 bases and 5 bases respectively, with 7 bases between them. CDR3 length: 12 residues. This chain's CDR3 is CAWSVTGYGYTF. Here the CDR3 DNA reads TGTGCCTGGAGTGTTACGGGGTATGGCTACACCTTC.

The chain links TRBV19 to TRBJ1-1; unclear D gene. Trimming left V 8 bases short and J 7 bases short, with 14 bases between. CDR1 and CDR2 (germline): LNHDA, SQIVND (reference sequence). CDR3 size: 12 residues. DNA of the CDR3: TGTGCCAGTCGGAAGGGTGGGCGTGAAGCTTTCTTT. This gives the protein CASRKGGREAFF.

V and J are TRBV19 and TRBJ1-3; a weak D match, TRBD1 (5 bases). This CDR3 contains 14 residues. The germline gives CDR1 LNHDA, CDR2 SQIVND (reference sequence). V was trimmed by 4 bases and J by 3 bases, leaving 10 bases between them. The DNA for the CDR3 is TGTGCCAGTAGTACGGGGGATTATGGAAACACCATATATTTT. Protein product: CASSTGDYGNTIYF.

The chain couples TRBV27 to TRBJ1-6; a weak D match, TRBD1 (5 bases). The V gene lost 2 bases and the J gene lost 9 bases, with 17 bases spanning the gap. The length of the CDR3 is 16 residues. The germline V gene encodes CDR1 MNHEY and CDR2 SMNVEV (reference sequence). The CDR3 DNA reads TGTGCCAGCAGTTTAAGGGACGGGACCCAGGGTTCACCCCTCCACTTT. Protein sequence: CASSLRDGTQGSPLHF.

The chain links TRBV30 to TRBJ2-5; 11 nucleotides match TRBD1. J gave up 3 bases and V 2 bases, and 2 bases lay outside the gene matches. CDR3 length: 14 residues. CDR1 and CDR2 (germline): GTSNPN, SVGIG (reference sequence). The CDR3 sequence is CAWSTGQGEETQYF. The DNA of the CDR3 is TGTGCCTGGAGTACGGGACAGGGGGAAGAGACCCAGTACTTC.

The chain combines TRBV29-1 with TRBJ2-1; weak D call: TRBD2 (5 bases). CDR3 length: 10 amino acids. Germline CDR1 is SQVTM and CDR2 is ANQGSEA. V lost 8 bases and J lost 5, with 7 bases in between. CDR3 region: CSSGDNEQFF. The CDR3 DNA follows: TGCAGCTCCGGGGACAATGAGCAGTTCTTC.

V is TRBV7-9 and J is TRBJ1-1; the D is unclear. V lost 1 base, J lost 4 bases, and 13 bases lay in between. Germline CDR1 is SEHNR and CDR2 is FQNEAQ (reference sequence). CDR3 length: 15 residues. CDR3 protein: CASSLERAVGTEAFF. CDR3 coding DNA: TGTGCCAGCAGCTTAGAGAGGGCGGTAGGCACTGAAGCTTTCTTT.

J is TRBJ2-3 and V is TRBV6-6, with 7 bases that match TRBD2. The junction had 1 base not matched to a gene; V was cut back by 5 bases and J by 2 bases. The CDR3 is 13 amino acids. In germline, CDR1 is MNHNY, CDR2 SVGAGI (reference sequence). The CDR3 here is CASSGDYTDTQYF. The CDR3, as DNA: TGTGCCAGCAGTGGGGACTACACAGATACGCAGTATTTT.

The V call is TRBV4-3, the J call TRBJ1-4; D unclear. The CDR3 runs 16 residues. CDR1 LGHNA and CDR2 YSLEER come from the germline V gene. V shed 0 bases and J shed 6 bases, with 14 bases lying between them. CDR3 in amino acids: CASSQDIARWDEKLFF. CDR3 sequence (DNA): TGCGCCAGCAGCCAAGATATAGCCCGATGGGATGAAAAACTGTTTTTT.